The clone carrying this TCR beta chain has more than one count but fewer than ten. The data derive from a study of T cells of healthy individuals. V was trimmed by 3 bases and J by 10 bases, leaving 12 bases between them. Germline loops: CDR1 SGHVS, CDR2 FQNEAQ. The CDR3 contains 12 residues. TCRdb re-called the 5' RACE reads through MiXCR, storing one row per CDR3 protein. Among around 98,000 distinct CDR3 sequences, roughly a sixth were seen once, and the ten largest hold roughly 6.1%. The TCR was taken from a human donor in good health. This sequence joins TRBV7-8 and TRBJ1-1, with D unclear. CDR3 amino acids: CASSFADLRAFF. DNA of the CDR3: TGTGCCAGCAGCTTTGCAGACCTTAGAGCTTTCTTT.